Listed below are T cell receptor beta chains from one sample, sequenced in a study of blood T cell repertoires in COVID-19. Profiled with immunoSEQ multiplex PCR; TCRdb holds only in-frame clones, not every one. The sample shows around 40,000 clones, just over 85% of them seen only once. The sample taken for sequencing was peripheral blood. Receptor source: a man aged 55 to 70 with active COVID-19. Both conserved end residues are part of each CDR3. D genes are given only for firm matches. Rows give clone size only sometimes, using once, few, many, or a class for an expanded clone.

J gene,clone size,D gene,V gene,CDR3 DNA,CDR3 protein
TRBJ2-1,-,TRBD2,TRBV5-4,TGTGCCAGCAGCTTGTCTAGCGGAAGATACAATGAGCAGTTCTTC,CASSLSSGRYNEQFF
TRBJ2-1,-,TRBD2,TRBV7-2,TGTGCCAGCAGCTTAGTGGTGGGACTAGCGGGAGGGCGTGAGCAGTTCTTC,CASSLVVGLAGGREQFF
TRBJ2-5,many,-,TRBV10-2,TGCGCCAGCAGTGAGGGTCTAGCGAGCCAAGAGACCCAGTACTTC,CASSEGLASQETQYF
TRBJ2-7,-,-,TRBV4-1,TGCGCCAGCAGCCAAGAGCCCCTTAATGAGGGATCCGAGCAGTACTTC,CASSQEPLNEGSEQYF
TRBJ2-5,-,TRBD1,TRBV7-9,TGTGCCAGCAGCTTAATCACAGGGGGCGTAGAGACCCAGTACTTC,CASSLITGGVETQYF
TRBJ1-1,-,-,TRBV7-8,TGTGCCAGCAGCTTATTGTCAGGGTACATGAACACTGAAGCTTTCTTT,CASSLLSGYMNTEAFF
TRBJ1-6,-,TRBD1,TRBV30,TGTGCCTGGAGTGAGGGACAGCCCGCACCCCTCCACTTT,CAWSEGQPAPLHF
TRBJ1-1,-,-,TRBV3-1/TRBV3-2,TGTGCCAGCAGCCGGTTGACAGGGAACACTGAAGCTTTCTTT,CASSRLTGNTEAFF
TRBJ1-6,-,-,TRBV3-1/TRBV3-2,TGTGCCAGCAGCCCCGTAGCCTATAATTCACCCCTCCACTTT,CASSPVAYNSPLHF
TRBJ1-6,-,TRBD1,TRBV11-2,TGTGCCAGCAGGGGACAGTTCAATTCACCCCTCCACTTT,CASRGQFNSPLHF
TRBJ1-5,once,-,TRBV12-5,TGTGCTAGTGGTCCCGAGGGGGGCAATCAGCCCCAGCATTTT,CASGPEGGNQPQHF
TRBJ1-2,-,TRBD1,TRBV29-1,TGCAGCGTTGGGGGACAGGGAACCGTGAGCTATGGCTACACCTTC,CSVGGQGTVSYGYTF
TRBJ2-2,-,-,TRBV7-3,TGTGCCAGCAGCGGGCGGGGACCTACGAACACCGGGGAGCTGTTTTTT,CASSGRGPTNTGELFF
TRBJ2-1,few,TRBD2,TRBV28,TGTGCCAGCAAAGGGGCGGGAGGATCCTACAATGAGCAGTTCTTC,CASKGAGGSYNEQFF
TRBJ1-2,-,-,TRBV6-5,TGTGCCAGCAGTTCGACAGTGAGGGGCTACACCTTC,CASSSTVRGYTF
TRBJ2-1,-,TRBD2,TRBV6-6,TGTGCCAGCAGTTACGAGACTAGCTCGGATGAGCAGTTCTTC,CASSYETSSDEQFF
TRBJ2-3,few,TRBD2,TRBV7-9,TGTGCCAGCAGCCGATCACTAGCGGGAGACACAGATACGCAGTATTTT,CASSRSLAGDTDTQYF
TRBJ2-2,-,TRBD2,TRBV9,TGTGCCAGCAGCCCTGGGACTAGCGGGAGGTTAACCGGGGAGCTGTTTTTT,CASSPGTSGRLTGELFF
TRBJ2-5,-,-,TRBV2,TGTGCCAGCGTCGGTAGCGGTCTTAAAGAGACCCAGTACTTC,CASVGSGLKETQYF
TRBJ2-1,-,TRBD2,TRBV6-5,TGTGCCAGCAGTTACTCGAGGCCCACTAGCGGGTGGTCGCAGTTCTTC,CASSYSRPTSGWSQFF
TRBJ2-5,-,-,TRBV4-3,TGCGCCAGCAGCCAAGGGAGGTTAGAGACCCAGTACTTC,CASSQGRLETQYF
TRBJ2-3,-,TRBD2,TRBV10-1,TGCGCCAGCAGTCTAGCGGGAGATGGCACAGATACGCAGTATTTT,CASSLAGDGTDTQYF
TRBJ1-3,medium-sized,-,TRBV6-1,TGTGCCAGCAGTGAAAACGCGGACTTCTCTGGAAACACCATATATTTT,CASSENADFSGNTIYF
TRBJ1-5,-,-,TRBV10-3,TGTGCCATCAGTGGGGAGGGACACTTCGATAGCAATCAGCCCCAGCATTTT,CAISGEGHFDSNQPQHF
TRBJ1-2,-,TRBD1,TRBV5-6,TGTGCCAGCAGCTACGGACAGGGGGCATATGGCTACACCTTC,CASSYGQGAYGYTF
TRBJ2-1,-,-,TRBV24-1,TGTGCCACCAGTGATTCGGCCGGGGGAGGCTCCTACAATGAGCAGTTCTTC,CATSDSAGGGSYNEQFF
TRBJ2-1,-,-,TRBV12-5,TGTGCTAGTGGTTTAAGGGGAATTAGCTCCTACAATGAGCAGTTCTTC,CASGLRGISSYNEQFF
TRBJ2-3,once,-,TRBV2,TGTGCCAGCAACCCAGGGGAGGGGGACACAGATACGCAGTATTTT,CASNPGEGDTDTQYF
TRBJ2-5,few,-,TRBV27,TGTGCCAGCAGTTTAATACCCCCGCGGGCAGAGACCCAGTACTTC,CASSLIPPRAETQYF